This T cell receptor (beta chain) was observed in a study of CD8 T cells in Susac syndrome. Random hexamers were used to reverse transcribe the RNA input (about 0.5 to 1 ug). An immunoSEQ multiplex PCR amplified TCR beta CDR3 over 54 Vbeta and 13 Jbeta. TCRdb redid the calling of the immunoSEQ multiplex PCR reads with MiXCR, one entry per CDR3 protein. The sample shows roughly 110,000 distinct CDR3 sequences, roughly 94% of them seen only once. V lost 1 base to trimming and J lost 3 bases; unmatched junction nucleotides: 9. The germline V gene has CDR1 LGHDT and CDR2 YNNKEL (reference sequence). This CDR3 is built from 18 residues. All included Susac syndrome patients satisfied recently defined diagnostic criteria for definite or probable disease.

This TCR was sampled from a human donor with Susac syndrome. The chain carries TRBV3-1 and TRBJ2-5, with 12 bases that match TRBD2. The specimen sequenced was CD8+ T cells from PBMCs. This chain's CDR3 is CASSQGRLAGDQKETQYF. As DNA, the CDR3 is TGTGCCAGCAGCCAAGGTAGACTAGCGGGGGACCAGAAAGAGACCCAGTACTTC.